The entry that follows covers one T cell receptor beta chain sequence. Antigen specificity is unknown. Deletions cut 7 bases from V and 3 bases from J, with 15 bases between. Germline assignment: CDR1 GTSNPN and CDR2 SVGIG (reference sequence). The CDR3 loop spans 13 amino acids. This sample is drawn from a study of T-cell memory formation after mild COVID-19. Study results and limitations: Pre-infection memory harbored some responding clones, suggesting cross-reactive memory joined.

Using its own MiXCR run on the 5' RACE reads, TCRdb lists one record per CDR3 protein. Found here are 150,000 to 200,000 distinct CDR3 sequences, roughly 14% of them singletons; the top ten hold roughly 13%. The chain joins TRBV30 to TRBJ1-2; TRBD1 might be the D (5 bases). The sequence derives from an adult woman who had mild COVID-19 (a few samples of this study predate the infection). Cell type and time point are not known. The sample comprised PBMCs or a T cell subset sorted from them (not recorded which). CDR3 coding DNA: TGTGCCTTTAGGACGAGGGGTTACTATGGCTACACCTTC. Residues: CAFRTRGYYGYTF.